This is a list of T cell receptor beta chains from one sample in a study of technical replicates of blood from a handful of donors. Sequencing used immunoSEQ multiplex PCR; TCRdb keeps in-frame clones, though not all of them. The sample yields about 82,000 clones, roughly 95% seen once. Sequenced sample: T cells isolated from PBMCs. The receptor set was obtained from a human donor in good health. CDR3s include the opening cysteine and the closing phenylalanine or tryptophan. A D gene is named only where the DNA matches it firmly. The size of a clone is reported for some rows only, either as once, few or many, or as a class for expanded clones.

CDR3aa,CDR3nt,v_gene,j_gene,d_gene,abundance
CASSFLGSSYEQYF,TGCGCCAGCAGTTTCCTGGGGAGCTCCTACGAGCAGTACTTC,TRBV5-1,TRBJ2-7,NA,few
CATSGPYLGQGALRLFF,TGTGCCACCAGCGGGCCCTACCTGGGACAGGGGGCTCTTAGGCTGTTTTTT,TRBV15,TRBJ1-4,TRBD1,NA
CASSRLTQGADGYTF,TGCGCCAGCAGCCGACTAACCCAGGGGGCGGATGGCTACACCTTC,TRBV5-1,TRBJ1-2,TRBD1,NA
CASRSGRSNNEQFF,TGTGCCAGCAGAAGCGGGAGATCCAACAATGAGCAGTTCTTC,TRBV7-2,TRBJ2-1,TRBD2,once
CSVLTGGDQPQHF,TGCAGCGTCTTAACAGGGGGAGATCAGCCCCAGCATTTT,TRBV29-1,TRBJ1-5,TRBD1,NA
CASTPEARYNEQFF,TGTGCCAGTACCCCTGAGGCAAGATACAATGAGCAGTTCTTC,TRBV19,TRBJ2-1,NA,NA
CASSQDQGQGADTQYF,TGCGCCAGCAGCCAAGACCAGGGGCAGGGCGCAGATACGCAGTATTTT,TRBV4-3,TRBJ2-3,NA,NA
CASSPTGREETQYF,TGTGCCAGCAGTCCAACAGGGAGAGAAGAGACCCAGTACTTC,TRBV11-2,TRBJ2-5,NA,NA
CASRGGQAQYEQYF,TGTGCCAGTAGAGGAGGACAGGCCCAATACGAGCAGTACTTC,TRBV19,TRBJ2-7,TRBD1,NA
CAWSQGQGVWMNTEAFF,TGTGCCTGGAGTCAGGGACAGGGGGTGTGGATGAACACTGAAGCTTTCTTT,TRBV30,TRBJ1-1,TRBD1,NA
CASSPEAGGAYNEQFF,TGTGCCAGCAGCCCGGAAGCGGGAGGGGCCTACAATGAGCAGTTCTTC,TRBV4-2,TRBJ2-1,TRBD2,NA
CASSLPGYEQYF,TGTGCCAGCAGTCTGCCGGGCTACGAGCAGTACTTC,TRBV27,TRBJ2-7,NA,NA
CASRSFSGSGGELFF,TGTGCCAGCAGGTCTTTCTCGGGGTCGGGCGGGGAGCTGTTTTTT,TRBV11-2,TRBJ2-2,NA,NA
CASGQGESYEQYF,TGTGCCAGTGGACAGGGGGAGAGCTACGAGCAGTACTTC,TRBV14,TRBJ2-7,TRBD1,NA
CAWSEEYQPQHF,TGTGCCTGGAGTGAAGAGTATCAGCCCCAGCATTTT,TRBV30,TRBJ1-5,NA,NA
CASSTTTGTGNYEQYF,TGTGCCAGCAGCACGACTACTGGGACAGGGAACTACGAGCAGTACTTC,TRBV11-3,TRBJ2-7,TRBD1,NA
CASSLSGVTEAFF,TGTGCCAGCAGTTTATCAGGGGTCACTGAAGCTTTCTTT,TRBV27,TRBJ1-1,NA,few
CASSSLDSLNQPQHF,TGTGCCAGCAGTTCGTTAGACAGCCTCAATCAGCCCCAGCATTTT,TRBV27,TRBJ1-5,NA,NA
CASSLSGSIETQYF,TGTGCCAGCAGCTTAAGCGGGAGTATCGAGACCCAGTACTTC,TRBV7-2,TRBJ2-5,TRBD2,NA
CASSRTGDHEQYF,TGTGCCAGCAGCAGGACAGGGGACCACGAGCAGTACTTC,TRBV5-6,TRBJ2-7,TRBD1,NA
CASRLPGGEETQYF,TGTGCCAGCAGACTACCGGGAGGCGAAGAGACCCAGTACTTC,TRBV28,TRBJ2-5,TRBD2,NA
CASSVGQFTEAFF,TGTGCCAGCAGCGTGGGACAGTTCACTGAAGCTTTCTTT,TRBV9,TRBJ1-1,TRBD1,NA
CASTEPSQATDTQYF,TGTGCCAGCACCGAGCCCTCCCAGGCAACAGATACGCAGTATTTT,TRBV6-6,TRBJ2-3,NA,NA
CASSFRAYEQYF,TGTGCCAGCAGCTTCAGGGCCTACGAGCAGTACTTC,TRBV7-8,TRBJ2-7,NA,NA
CASSLSTKMNTEAFF,TGTGCCAGCAGTTTATCGACAAAAATGAACACTGAAGCTTTCTTT,TRBV27,TRBJ1-1,NA,NA
CASSGTGPNYGYTF,TGTGCCAGCAGCGGAACAGGGCCTAACTATGGCTACACCTTC,TRBV6-6,TRBJ1-2,NA,NA
CASSARQTDTQYF,TGTGCCAGCAGCGCACGACAGACAGATACGCAGTATTTT,TRBV2,TRBJ2-3,NA,once
CASSSRQADQPQHF,TGTGCCAGCAGCTCTCGACAGGCGGATCAGCCCCAGCATTTT,TRBV5-4,TRBJ1-5,NA,NA
CASSYWDRRTEAFF,TGTGCCAGCAGTTACTGGGACAGGCGCACTGAAGCTTTCTTT,TRBV6-5,TRBJ1-1,TRBD1,NA
CASSLEGSGYTF,TGTGCCAGCAGCTTAGAGGGCAGCGGCTACACCTTC,TRBV11-2,TRBJ1-2,NA,NA
CATSAVLNIQYF,TGTGCCACCAGCGCCGTACTAAACATTCAGTACTTC,TRBV15,TRBJ2-4,NA,NA
CASSLRDRGLAFF,TGTGCCAGCAGTCTCCGGGACAGGGGGCTAGCTTTCTTT,TRBV28,TRBJ1-1,TRBD1,NA
CSGEGTGNTEAFF,TGCAGCGGAGAAGGGACAGGGAACACTGAAGCTTTCTTT,TRBV29-1,TRBJ1-1,TRBD1,NA
CASNLLQGTDTQYF,TGTGCCAGCAACTTACTTCAGGGGACAGATACGCAGTATTTT,TRBV5-6,TRBJ2-3,NA,NA
CASSARLAWDSEQFF,TGTGCCAGCAGCGCCCGACTAGCTTGGGATAGTGAGCAGTTCTTC,TRBV7-8,TRBJ2-1,TRBD2,NA
CASSESEYSNEQFF,TGTGCCAGCAGTGAAAGCGAATATTCCAATGAGCAGTTCTTC,TRBV2,TRBJ2-1,NA,NA
CASSFSGQYTEAFF,TGTGCCAGCAGCTTCTCGGGACAGTACACTGAAGCTTTCTTT,TRBV5-4,TRBJ1-1,TRBD1,NA
CASSQGQGTEKLFF,TGTGCCAGCAGTCAGGGGCAGGGGACTGAAAAACTGTTTTTT,TRBV6-1,TRBJ1-4,NA,NA
CASSRASGRAGTDTQYF,TGTGCCAGTAGCCGAGCTAGCGGGAGGGCTGGGACAGATACGCAGTATTTT,TRBV19,TRBJ2-3,TRBD2,NA
CASGRGYRKTQYF,TGTGCCAGTGGCAGGGGGTACAGAAAGACCCAGTACTTC,TRBV9,TRBJ2-5,TRBD1,NA
CASSLGLARETQYF,TGTGCCAGCAGCTTGGGCCTAGCCAGAGAGACCCAGTACTTC,TRBV5-4,TRBJ2-5,NA,NA
CASSLDRGNTEAFF,TGTGCCAGCAGCTTGGACAGGGGGAACACTGAAGCTTTCTTT,TRBV5-5,TRBJ1-1,TRBD1,NA
CASAGTSGSQDTQYF,TGTGCCAGCGCGGGGACTAGCGGGAGCCAAGATACGCAGTATTTT,TRBV14,TRBJ2-3,TRBD2,NA
CASSPGHISYEQYF,TGTGCCAGCAGTCCGGGACACATTTCCTACGAGCAGTACTTC,TRBV27,TRBJ2-7,NA,NA
CAWAEESSSTDTQYF,TGTGCCTGGGCCGAGGAGTCCTCTAGCACAGATACGCAGTATTTT,TRBV30,TRBJ2-3,NA,NA
CASSYAGRNYGYTF,TGTGCCAGCAGTTACGCGGGACGGAACTATGGCTACACCTTC,TRBV6-5,TRBJ1-2,NA,NA
CASSQDWREVYEQFF,TGTGCCAGCAGCCAAGACTGGCGGGAGGTATATGAGCAGTTCTTC,TRBV4-2,TRBJ2-1,TRBD2,once
CATSRGPSYEQYF,TGTGCCACCAGCAGGGGGCCGAGTTACGAGCAGTACTTC,TRBV15,TRBJ2-7,NA,NA
CASSLGASGRYEQYF,TGTGCCAGCAGCTTGGGGGCTAGCGGGCGATACGAGCAGTACTTC,TRBV5-6,TRBJ2-7,TRBD2,NA
CASRFQGAYNQPQHF,TGCGCCAGCCGATTCCAGGGGGCGTATAATCAGCCCCAGCATTTT,TRBV10-1,TRBJ1-5,TRBD1,NA
CASSRTGNGYTF,TGTGCCAGCAGTAGAACAGGGAATGGCTACACCTTC,TRBV6-5,TRBJ1-2,NA,NA
CASSQAGHFNQPQHF,TGTGCCAGCAGCCAAGCGGGACACTTCAATCAGCCCCAGCATTTT,TRBV4-2,TRBJ1-5,NA,NA
CATSAGGYNQPQHF,TGTGCCACCAGTGCAGGGGGCTATAATCAGCCCCAGCATTTT,TRBV15,TRBJ1-5,TRBD1,once
CASRPWTASTDTQYF,TGTGCCAGCAGACCATGGACAGCTAGCACAGATACGCAGTATTTT,TRBV7-9,TRBJ2-3,NA,NA